This TCR beta chain was recorded in a study of cytomegalovirus exposure and HLA in healthy donors. Study-wide findings and caveats: The authors later found HLA-associated TCR beta chains more clonally expanded than equally common others. Researchers reported in a later analysis that a missense DCLRE1C variant was tied to TCR beta V- and J-gene trimming.

13 Jbeta primers and 60 Vbeta primers were used for the PCR. Libraries were prepared by immunoSEQ multiplex PCR; TCRdb keeps only in-frame clonotypes and omits some of them. The table shows roughly 160,000 clones, with around 80% occurring only once. A remark on this clone: What it binds is not known.

CDR3 length: 17 amino acids. V shed 0 bases, J shed 4 bases, and the junction held 7 bases outside the gene matches. In germline, CDR1 is SNHLY, CDR2 FYNNEI. Sequencing was carried out using PBMCs. This clonotype was sampled from a male donor in good health and CMV-seropositive. The rearrangement uses TRBV2 and TRBJ1-5; TRBD1 agrees at 9 bases. As DNA, the CDR3 is TGTGCCAGCAGTGAAGCGATGGGACAGGGTGGGAATCAGCCCCAGCATTTT. Translating it yields CASSEAMGQGGNQPQHF.